The source of this T cell receptor (beta chain) is a study of tumor-infiltrating lymphocytes in primary liver carcinoma. Study observations and caveats: Tumors carried a top-250-clone fraction significantly exceeding that of blood (p = 0.039).

Priming with a constant-region primer yielded TCR beta cDNA from approximately 500 ng total RNA. Generation of the TCR beta libraries relied on three nested multiplex PCR rounds using slightly modified ARM-PCR. It was with TRBV1-TRBV30 forward primers and a C-beta reverse primer that the first two PCR rounds were run, at around 10 cycles each. TCRdb re-analysed the multiplex PCR reads in MiXCR, keeping a single row per CDR3 protein. The sample lists 40,000 to 60,000 distinct CDR3 sequences, 60% to 75% occurring once. Bulk tissue was left unsorted, and RNA and DNA were co-extracted from 20-30 mg of it. This clonotype has a count of ten or more. The target antigen is unknown. A single base separates this from a much larger clone, so it may be a read error. Germline values: CDR1 MNHEY, CDR2 SVGEGT. The CDR3 covers 13 residues. Trimming took 8 bases from V and 2 from J, leaving 13 bases between them.

The V call is TRBV6-2 or TRBV6-3, the J call TRBJ2-7; D unresolved. The TCR was taken from a man aged 35 to 55 with primary liver carcinoma and hepatitis B virus infection. What was sequenced was liver tumor tissue from sampling region 3. The subset: tumor region T3, left-lateral pole. The CDR3, as DNA: TGTGCCAGCTCCCCTTCCGGCCCCTACGAGCAGTACTTC. The encoded protein is CASSPSGPYEQYF.